These 3 T cell receptor beta chains originate from one sample sequenced in a study of Graves' ophthalmopathy and Graves' hyperthyroidism. Amplification from RNA transcripts yielded the TCR beta CDR3 regions. HTBI primers primed a first-round RT-PCR, and a second-round multiplex PCR followed. TCRdb processed the multiplex PCR reads anew with MiXCR; each CDR3 protein has one entry. The data hold some 750,000 distinct CDR3 sequences, with around 40% observed a single time. Sequencing used peripheral blood. The receptors shown here come from an adult man with Graves' ophthalmopathy.

Details on this clonotype: One end of the junction varies from germline; a read error may be responsible. The genes are TRBV24-1 and TRBJ1-5; D is possibly TRBD1 (5 bases). The CDR3 length is 14 residues. Germline loops: CDR1 KGHDR, CDR2 SFDVKD. The CDR3 spells CASSPAGLHQPQHF. In nucleotides, the CDR3 is TGTGCCAGCAGTCCAGCAGGGCTACATCAGCCCCAGCATTTT.

The gene calls are TRBV11-1 and TRBJ2-1, with a tentative D call TRBD2 (7 bases). In germline, CDR1 is SGHAT, CDR2 FQDESV (reference sequence). The CDR3 is made up of 17 amino acids. Trimming took 5 bases from V and 0 from J, leaving 17 bases between them. The CDR3 spells CASSVNGGASSYNEQFF. CDR3 sequence (DNA): TGTGCCAGCAGCGTAAATGGGGGGGCTAGCTCCTACAATGAGCAGTTCTTC.

The CDR3 region is CASSLVGTSSGQETQYF. For the CDR3, the DNA is TGTGCCAGCAGCTTAGTCGGGACTTCTAGCGGGCAAGAGACCCAGTACTTC. The chain carries TRBV11-2 and TRBJ2-5; 8 nucleotides align to TRBD2. The junction had 9 bases not matched to a gene; V was cut back by 1 base and J by 2 bases. This CDR3 is built from 17 residues. The germline V gene has CDR1 SGHAT and CDR2 FQNNGV.